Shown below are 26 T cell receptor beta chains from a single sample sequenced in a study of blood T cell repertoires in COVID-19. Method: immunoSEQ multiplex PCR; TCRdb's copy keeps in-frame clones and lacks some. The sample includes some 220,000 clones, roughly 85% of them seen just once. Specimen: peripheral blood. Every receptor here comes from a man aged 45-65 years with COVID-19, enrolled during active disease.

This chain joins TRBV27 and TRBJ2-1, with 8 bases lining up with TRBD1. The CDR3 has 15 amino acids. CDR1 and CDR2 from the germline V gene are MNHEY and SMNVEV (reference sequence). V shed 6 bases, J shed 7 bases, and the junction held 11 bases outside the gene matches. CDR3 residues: CASSLTGTGLNEQFF. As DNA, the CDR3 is TGTGCCAGCAGCCTTACCGGGACAGGCCTAAATGAGCAGTTCTTC.

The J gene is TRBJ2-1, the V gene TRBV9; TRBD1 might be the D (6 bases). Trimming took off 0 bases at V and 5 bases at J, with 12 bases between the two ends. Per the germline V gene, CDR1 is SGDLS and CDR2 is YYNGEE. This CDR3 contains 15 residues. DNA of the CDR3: TGTGCCAGCAGCGTAGCAACGGACAGAGACAATGAGCAGTTCTTC. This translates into CASSVATDRDNEQFF.

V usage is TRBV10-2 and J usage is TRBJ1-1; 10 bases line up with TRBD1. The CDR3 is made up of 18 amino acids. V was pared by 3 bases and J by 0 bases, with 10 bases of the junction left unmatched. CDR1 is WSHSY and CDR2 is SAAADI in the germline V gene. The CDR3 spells CASSDWDRGPLMNTEAFF. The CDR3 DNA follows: TGCGCCAGCAGTGATTGGGACAGGGGTCCTCTCATGAACACTGAAGCTTTCTTT.

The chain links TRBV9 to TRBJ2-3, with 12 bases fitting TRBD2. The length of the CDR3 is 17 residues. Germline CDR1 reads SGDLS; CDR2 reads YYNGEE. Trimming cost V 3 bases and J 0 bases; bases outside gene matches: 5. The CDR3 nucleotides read TGTGCCAGCAGCGGGACTAGCGGGACCTATAGCACAGATACGCAGTATTTT. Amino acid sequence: CASSGTSGTYSTDTQYF.

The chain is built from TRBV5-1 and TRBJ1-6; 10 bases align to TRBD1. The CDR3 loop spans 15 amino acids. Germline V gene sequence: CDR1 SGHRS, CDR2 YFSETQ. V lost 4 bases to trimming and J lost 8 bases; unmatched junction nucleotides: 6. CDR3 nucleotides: TGCGCCAGCAGCATAGGACAGGGGGTTTATTCACCCCTCCACTTT. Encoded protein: CASSIGQGVYSPLHF. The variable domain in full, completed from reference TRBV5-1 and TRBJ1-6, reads KAGVTQTPRYLIKTRGQQVTLSCSPISGHRSVSWYQQTPGQGLQFLFEYFSETQRNKGNFPGRFSGRQFSNSRSEMNVSTLELGDSALYLCASSIGQGVYSPLHFGNGTRLTVT.

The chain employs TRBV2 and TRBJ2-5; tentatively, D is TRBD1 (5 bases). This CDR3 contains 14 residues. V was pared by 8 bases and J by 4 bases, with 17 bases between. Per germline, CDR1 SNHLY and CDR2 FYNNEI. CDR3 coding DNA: TGTGCCAGCTCCCGACAGCCTGCAGGAGAGACCCAGTACTTC. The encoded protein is CASSRQPAGETQYF.

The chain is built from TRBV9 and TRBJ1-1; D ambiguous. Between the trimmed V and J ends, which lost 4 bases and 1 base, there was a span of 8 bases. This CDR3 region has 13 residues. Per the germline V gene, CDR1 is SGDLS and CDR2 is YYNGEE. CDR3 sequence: CASSPRSNTEAFF. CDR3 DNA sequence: TGTGCCAGCAGCCCCCGGTCGAACACTGAAGCTTTCTTT.

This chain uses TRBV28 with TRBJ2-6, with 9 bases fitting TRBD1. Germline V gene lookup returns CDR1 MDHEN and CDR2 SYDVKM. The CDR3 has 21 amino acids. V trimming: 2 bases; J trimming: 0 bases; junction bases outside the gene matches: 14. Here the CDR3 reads CASSLGRWWTGVSSGANVLTF. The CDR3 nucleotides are TGTGCCAGCAGTTTAGGGAGGTGGTGGACAGGGGTGAGCTCTGGGGCCAACGTCCTGACTTTC.

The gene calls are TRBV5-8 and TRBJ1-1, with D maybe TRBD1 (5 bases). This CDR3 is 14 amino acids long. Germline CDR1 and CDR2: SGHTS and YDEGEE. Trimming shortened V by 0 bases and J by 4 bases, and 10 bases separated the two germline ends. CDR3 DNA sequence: TGTGCCAGCAGCTTGGTCAGGGTGAGCACTGAAGCTTTCTTT. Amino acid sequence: CASSLVRVSTEAFF. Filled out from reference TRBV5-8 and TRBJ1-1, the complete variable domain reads EAGVTQSPTHLIKTRGQQATLRCSPISGHTSVYWYQQALGLGLQFLLWYDEGEERNRGNFPPRFSGRQFPNYSSELNVNALELEDSALYLCASSLVRVSTEAFFGQGTRLTVV.

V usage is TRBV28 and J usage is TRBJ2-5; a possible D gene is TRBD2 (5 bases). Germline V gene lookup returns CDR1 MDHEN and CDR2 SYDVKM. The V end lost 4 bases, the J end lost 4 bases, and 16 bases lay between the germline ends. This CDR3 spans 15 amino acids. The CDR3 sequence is CASSSAGLDPETQYF. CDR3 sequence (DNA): TGTGCCAGCAGTTCCGCGGGTCTAGACCCAGAGACCCAGTACTTC.

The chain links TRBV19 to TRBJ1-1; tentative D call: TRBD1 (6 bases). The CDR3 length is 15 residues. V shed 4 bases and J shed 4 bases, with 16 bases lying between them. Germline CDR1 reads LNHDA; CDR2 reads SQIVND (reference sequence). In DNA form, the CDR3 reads TGTGCCAGTAGTAAAGGACTGCGAGGGGGCACTGAAGCTTTCTTT. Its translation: CASSKGLRGGTEAFF. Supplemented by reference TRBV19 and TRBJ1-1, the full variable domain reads DGGITQSPKYLFRKEGQNVTLSCEQNLNHDAMYWYRQDPGQGLRLIYYSQIVNDFQKGDIAEGYSVSREKKESFPLTVTSAQKNPTAFYLCASSKGLRGGTEAFFGQGTRLTVV.

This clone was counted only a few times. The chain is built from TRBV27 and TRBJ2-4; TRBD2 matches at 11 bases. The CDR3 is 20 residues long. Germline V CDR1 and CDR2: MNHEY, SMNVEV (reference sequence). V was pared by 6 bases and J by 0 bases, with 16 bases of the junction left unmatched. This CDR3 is CASSPWGIAGGLLAKNIQYF. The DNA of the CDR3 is TGTGCCAGCAGCCCCTGGGGCATAGCGGGGGGGCTACTAGCCAAAAACATTCAGTACTTC.

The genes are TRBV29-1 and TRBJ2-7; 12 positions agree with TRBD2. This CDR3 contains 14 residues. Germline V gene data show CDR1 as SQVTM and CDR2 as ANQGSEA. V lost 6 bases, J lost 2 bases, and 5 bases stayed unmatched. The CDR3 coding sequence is TGCAGCGTCAAACTAGCGGGGGGCCCCTACGAGCAGTACTTC. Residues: CSVKLAGGPYEQYF.

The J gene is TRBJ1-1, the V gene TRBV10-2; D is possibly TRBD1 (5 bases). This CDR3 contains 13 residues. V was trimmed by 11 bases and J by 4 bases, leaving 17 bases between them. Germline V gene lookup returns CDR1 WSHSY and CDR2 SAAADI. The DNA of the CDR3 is TGCGCCGGGGGGGACCGACTGGGCACTGAAGCTTTCTTT. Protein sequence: CAGGDRLGTEAFF.

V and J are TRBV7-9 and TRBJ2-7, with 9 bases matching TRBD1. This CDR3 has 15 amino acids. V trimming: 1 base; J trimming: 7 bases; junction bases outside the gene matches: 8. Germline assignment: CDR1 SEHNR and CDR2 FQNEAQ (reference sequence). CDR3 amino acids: CASSLVGTGSLEQYF. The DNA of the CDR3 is TGTGCCAGCAGCTTAGTTGGGACAGGGTCCTTGGAGCAGTACTTC.

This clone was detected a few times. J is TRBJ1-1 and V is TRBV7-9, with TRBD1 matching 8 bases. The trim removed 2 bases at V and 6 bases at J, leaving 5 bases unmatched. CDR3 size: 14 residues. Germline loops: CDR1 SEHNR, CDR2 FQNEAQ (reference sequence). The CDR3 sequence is CASSLRDRIAEAFF. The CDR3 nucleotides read TGTGCCAGCAGCTTACGGGACAGGATTGCTGAAGCTTTCTTT. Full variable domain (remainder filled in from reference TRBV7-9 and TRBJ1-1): DTGVSQNPRHKITKRGQNVTFRCDPISEHNRLYWYRQTLGQGPEFLTYFQNEAQLEKSRLLSDRFSAERPKGSFSTLEIQRTEQGDSAMYLCASSLRDRIAEAFFGQGTRLTVV.

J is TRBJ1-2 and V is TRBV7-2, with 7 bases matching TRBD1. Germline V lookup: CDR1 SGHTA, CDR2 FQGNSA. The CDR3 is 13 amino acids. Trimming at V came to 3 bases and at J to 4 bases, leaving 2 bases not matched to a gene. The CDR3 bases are TGTGCCAGCAGCTTCGGGACAGCCTATGGCTACACCTTC. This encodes CASSFGTAYGYTF.

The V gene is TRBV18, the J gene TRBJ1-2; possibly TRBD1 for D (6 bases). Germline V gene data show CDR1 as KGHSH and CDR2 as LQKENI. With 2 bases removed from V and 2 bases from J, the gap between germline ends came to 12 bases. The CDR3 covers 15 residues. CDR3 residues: CASSPRAGENYGYTF. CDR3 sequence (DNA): TGTGCCAGCTCACCAAGGGCAGGGGAGAACTATGGCTACACCTTC.

CDR3 nucleotides: TGTGCCAGTAGTTCCCACACGGGTAGGAGGCAAGAGACCCAGTACTTC. Its translation is CASSSHTGRRQETQYF. The V call is TRBV19, the J call TRBJ2-5, with D perhaps TRBD2 (5 bases). This CDR3 has 16 residues. V gave up 5 bases and J gave up 2 bases, with 18 bases separating them. From germline, CDR1 is LNHDA and CDR2 SQIVND (reference sequence).

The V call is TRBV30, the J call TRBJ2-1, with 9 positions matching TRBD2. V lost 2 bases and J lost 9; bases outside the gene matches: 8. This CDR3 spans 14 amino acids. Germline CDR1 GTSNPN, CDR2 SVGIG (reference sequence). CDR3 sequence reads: CAWSPLAGASEQFF. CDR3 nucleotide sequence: TGTGCCTGGAGTCCTTTAGCGGGGGCGAGTGAGCAGTTCTTC.

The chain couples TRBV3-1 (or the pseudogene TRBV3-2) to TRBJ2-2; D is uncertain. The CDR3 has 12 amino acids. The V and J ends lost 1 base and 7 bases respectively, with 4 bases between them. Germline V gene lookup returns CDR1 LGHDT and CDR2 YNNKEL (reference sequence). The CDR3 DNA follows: TGTGCCAGCAGCCAAGCCGTCGGGGAGCTGTTTTTT. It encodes CASSQAVGELFF.

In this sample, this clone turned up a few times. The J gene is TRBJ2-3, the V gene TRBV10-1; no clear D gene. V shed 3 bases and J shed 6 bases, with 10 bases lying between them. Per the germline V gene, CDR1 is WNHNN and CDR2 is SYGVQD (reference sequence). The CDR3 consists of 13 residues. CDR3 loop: CASSDAPRDTQYF. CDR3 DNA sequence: TGCGCCAGCAGTGATGCGCCGCGGGATACGCAGTATTTT.

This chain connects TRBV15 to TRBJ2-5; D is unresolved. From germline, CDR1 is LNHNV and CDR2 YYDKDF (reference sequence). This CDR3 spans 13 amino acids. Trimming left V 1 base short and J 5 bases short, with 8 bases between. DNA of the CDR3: TGTGCCACCAGCAGAGTACCCGGGGAGACCCAGTACTTC. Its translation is CATSRVPGETQYF.

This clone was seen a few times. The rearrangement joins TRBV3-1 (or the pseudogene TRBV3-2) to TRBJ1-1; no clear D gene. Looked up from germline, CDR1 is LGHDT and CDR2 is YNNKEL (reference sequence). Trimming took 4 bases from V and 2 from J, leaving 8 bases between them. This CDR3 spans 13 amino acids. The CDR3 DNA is TGTGCCAGCAGCCCTCGGGGAAACACTGAAGCTTTCTTT. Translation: CASSPRGNTEAFF.

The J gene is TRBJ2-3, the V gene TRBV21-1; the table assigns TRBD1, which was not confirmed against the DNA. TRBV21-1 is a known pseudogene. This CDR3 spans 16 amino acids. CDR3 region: CASPMSWGGDTDTQYF. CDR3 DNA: TGTGCCAGCCCCATGTCCTGGGGCGGTGACACAGATACGCAGTATTTT.

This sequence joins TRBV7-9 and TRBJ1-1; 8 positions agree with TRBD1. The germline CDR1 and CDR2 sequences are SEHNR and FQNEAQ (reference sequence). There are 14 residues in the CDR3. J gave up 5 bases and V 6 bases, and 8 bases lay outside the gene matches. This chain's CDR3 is CASSYGQGGTEAFF. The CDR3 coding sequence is TGTGCCAGCAGTTACGGACAGGGAGGGACTGAAGCTTTCTTT.